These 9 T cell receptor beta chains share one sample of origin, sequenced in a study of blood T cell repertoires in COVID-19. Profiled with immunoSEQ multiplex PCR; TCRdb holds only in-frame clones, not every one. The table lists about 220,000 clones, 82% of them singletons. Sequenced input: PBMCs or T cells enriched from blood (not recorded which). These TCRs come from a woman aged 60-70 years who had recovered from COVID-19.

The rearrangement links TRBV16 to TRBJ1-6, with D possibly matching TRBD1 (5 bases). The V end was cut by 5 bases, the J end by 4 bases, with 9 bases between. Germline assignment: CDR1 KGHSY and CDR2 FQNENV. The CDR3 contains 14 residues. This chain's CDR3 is CASSTAGYNSPLHF. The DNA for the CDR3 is TGTGCCAGCAGCACGGCAGGGTATAATTCACCCCTCCACTTT.

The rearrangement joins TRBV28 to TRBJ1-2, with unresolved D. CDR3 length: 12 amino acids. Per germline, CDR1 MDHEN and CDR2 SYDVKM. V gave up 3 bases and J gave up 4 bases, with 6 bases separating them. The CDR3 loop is CASSFFSYGYTF. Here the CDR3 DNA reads TGTGCCAGCAGTTTTTTCTCCTATGGCTACACCTTC.

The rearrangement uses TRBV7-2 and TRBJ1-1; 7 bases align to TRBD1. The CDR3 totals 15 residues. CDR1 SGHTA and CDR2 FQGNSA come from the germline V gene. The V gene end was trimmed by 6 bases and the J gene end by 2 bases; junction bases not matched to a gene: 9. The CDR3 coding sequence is TGTGCCAGCAGTTGGGGGGCAGGGGGTAACACTGAAGCTTTCTTT. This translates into CASSWGAGGNTEAFF.

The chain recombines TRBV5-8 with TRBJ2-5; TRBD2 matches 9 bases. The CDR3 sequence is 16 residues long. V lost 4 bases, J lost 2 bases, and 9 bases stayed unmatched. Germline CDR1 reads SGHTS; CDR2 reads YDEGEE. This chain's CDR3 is CASSPEERGVQETQYF. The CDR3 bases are TGTGCCAGCAGCCCTGAGGAGCGGGGGGTACAAGAGACCCAGTACTTC.

The CDR3 sequence is CASSSRTGQGQETQYF. The CDR3 region has the DNA TGTGCCAGCAGTTCCCGGACAGGGCAGGGACAAGAGACCCAGTACTTC. The V gene is TRBV13, the J gene TRBJ2-5; 8 bases match TRBD1. J was trimmed by 2 bases and V by 6 bases; bases with no gene match: 11. The CDR3 is made up of 16 amino acids. Germline values: CDR1 PRHDT, CDR2 FYEKMQ (reference sequence).

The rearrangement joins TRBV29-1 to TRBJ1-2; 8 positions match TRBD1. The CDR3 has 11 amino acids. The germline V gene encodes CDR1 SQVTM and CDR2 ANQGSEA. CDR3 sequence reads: CRAGGNYGYTF. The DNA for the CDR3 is TGCCGGGCAGGGGGCAACTATGGCTACACCTTC. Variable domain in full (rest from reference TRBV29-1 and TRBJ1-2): SAVISQKPSRDICQRGTSLTIQCQVDSQVTMMFWYRQQPGQSLTLIATANQGSEATYESGFVIDKFPISRPNLTFSTLTVSNMSPEDSSIYLCRAGGNYGYTFGSGTRLTVV.

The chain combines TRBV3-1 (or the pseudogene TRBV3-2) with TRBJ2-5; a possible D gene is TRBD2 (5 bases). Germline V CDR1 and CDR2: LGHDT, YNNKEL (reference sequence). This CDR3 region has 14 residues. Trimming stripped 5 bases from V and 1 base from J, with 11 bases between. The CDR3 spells CASSTDYRQETQYF. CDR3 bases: TGTGCCAGCAGCACCGACTACCGCCAAGAGACCCAGTACTTC.

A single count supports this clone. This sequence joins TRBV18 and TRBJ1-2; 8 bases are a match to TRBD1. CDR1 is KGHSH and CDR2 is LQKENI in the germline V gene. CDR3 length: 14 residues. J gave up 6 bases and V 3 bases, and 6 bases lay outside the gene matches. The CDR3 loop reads CASSPWQGADGYTF. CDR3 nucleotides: TGTGCCAGCTCACCTTGGCAGGGGGCGGATGGCTACACCTTC.

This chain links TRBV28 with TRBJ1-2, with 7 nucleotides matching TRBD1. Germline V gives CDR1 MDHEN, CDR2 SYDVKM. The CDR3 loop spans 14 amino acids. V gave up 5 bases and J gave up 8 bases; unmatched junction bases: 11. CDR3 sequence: CASSPSDRVGGYTF. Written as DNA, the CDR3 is TGTGCCAGCAGTCCGAGCGACAGGGTGGGAGGCTACACCTTC.